This TCR beta chain was documented in a study of Graves' ophthalmopathy and Graves' hyperthyroidism. This clonotype was counted many times. Germline loops: CDR1 SGDLS, CDR2 YYNGEE. The V end was cut by 1 base, the J end by 3 bases, with 7 bases between. The length of the CDR3 is 13 residues. Scientists amplified the TCR beta CDR3 regions from RNA transcripts. The library came from an HTBI-primed first-round RT-PCR and a second-round multiplex PCR. From the multiplex PCR reads, TCRdb called clonotypes with MiXCR, one entry per CDR3 protein. The repertoire includes about 390,000 distinct CDR3 sequences, roughly 14% of them detected once, and roughly 7% sits in the top ten.

Specimen: peripheral blood. The chain has TRBV9 and TRBJ2-5; D might be TRBD2 (6 bases). This receptor was obtained from a young woman with stable Graves' hyperthyroidism. CDR3 amino acids: CASSVPGEETQYF. The DNA for the CDR3 is TGTGCCAGCAGCGTACCGGGGGAAGAGACCCAGTACTTC.